These T cell receptor beta chains were read from a single sample in a study of CXCR3-negative and CXCR3-positive naive CD8 T cells. Each CDR3 protein gets one entry in TCRdb, which reprocessed the 5' RACE reads and gives no DNA. This table holds about 130,000 distinct CDR3 sequences. The sample was naive CXCR3- CD8+ T cells from blood. The receptors shown here come from a human donor in good health. Some clones in this sample may be carry-over from other donors' samples. CDR3s include the opening cysteine and the closing phenylalanine or tryptophan.

V gene: TRBV28
J gene: TRBJ1-3
CDR3 protein: CASSFLRDFGGDTIYF

V gene: TRBV11-2
J gene: TRBJ2-7
CDR3 protein: CASSLISEITYEQYF

V gene: TRBV27
J gene: TRBJ2-3
CDR3 protein: CASSGLSAQGQGGTDTQYF

V gene: TRBV4-3
J gene: TRBJ1-2
CDR3 protein: CASSQAGTGVGYTF

V gene: TRBV28
J gene: TRBJ1-6
CDR3 protein: CASSRTGTGNSPLHF

V gene: TRBV29-1
J gene: TRBJ2-3
CDR3 protein: CSVDGYGPDTQYF

V gene: TRBV27
J gene: TRBJ2-7
CDR3 protein: CASSGWTQLPNEQYF

V gene: TRBV20-1
J gene: TRBJ1-1
CDR3 protein: CRGEGGGEAFF

V gene: TRBV12-3/TRBV12-4
J gene: TRBJ2-7
CDR3 protein: CASSPSAGQPSSYEQYF

V gene: TRBV7-3
J gene: TRBJ2-5
CDR3 protein: CASSLTGYQETQYF

V gene: TRBV4-2
J gene: TRBJ2-7
CDR3 protein: CASSQVTVSEQYF

V gene: TRBV7-2
J gene: TRBJ2-3
CDR3 protein: CASSLIQRLWTDTQYF

V gene: TRBV7-9
J gene: TRBJ2-3
CDR3 protein: CASSRREGADTQYF